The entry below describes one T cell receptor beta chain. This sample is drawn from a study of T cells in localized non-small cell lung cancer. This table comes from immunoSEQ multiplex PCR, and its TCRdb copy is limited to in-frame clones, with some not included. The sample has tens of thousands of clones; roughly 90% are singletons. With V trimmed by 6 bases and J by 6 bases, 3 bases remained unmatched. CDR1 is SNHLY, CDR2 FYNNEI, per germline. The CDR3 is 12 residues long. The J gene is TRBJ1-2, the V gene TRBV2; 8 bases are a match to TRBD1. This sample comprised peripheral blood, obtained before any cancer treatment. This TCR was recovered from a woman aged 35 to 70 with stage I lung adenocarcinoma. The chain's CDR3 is CASRGQGDGYTF. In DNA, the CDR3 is TGTGCCAGCAGAGGACAGGGTGATGGCTACACCTTC.